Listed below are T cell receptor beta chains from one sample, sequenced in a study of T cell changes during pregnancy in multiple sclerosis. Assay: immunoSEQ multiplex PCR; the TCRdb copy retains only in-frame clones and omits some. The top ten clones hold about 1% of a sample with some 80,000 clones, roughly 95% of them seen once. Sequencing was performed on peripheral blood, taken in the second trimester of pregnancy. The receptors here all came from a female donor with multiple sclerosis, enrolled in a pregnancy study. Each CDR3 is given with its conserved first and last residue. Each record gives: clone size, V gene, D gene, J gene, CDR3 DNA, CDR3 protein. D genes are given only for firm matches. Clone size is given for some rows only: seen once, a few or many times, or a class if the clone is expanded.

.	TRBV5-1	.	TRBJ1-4	TGCGCCAGCAGCTTGGGTCCTGCGGCTAATGAAAAACTGTTTTTT	CASSLGPAANEKLFF
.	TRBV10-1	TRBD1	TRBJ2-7	TGCGCCAGCAGCCGGGACAGGGGCCGCGAGCAGTACTTC	CASSRDRGREQYF
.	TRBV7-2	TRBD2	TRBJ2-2	TGTGCCAGCAGCTCTGGACTAGCGGGAGGCGGCGGGGAGCTGTTTTTT	CASSSGLAGGGGELFF
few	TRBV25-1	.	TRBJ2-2	TGTGCCAGCAGTGTTGCCGGTTACACCGGGGAGCTGTTTTTT	CASSVAGYTGELFF
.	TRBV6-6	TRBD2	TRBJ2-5	TGTGCCAGCAGTTCCGGGACTAGGACCCAGTACTTC	CASSSGTRTQYF
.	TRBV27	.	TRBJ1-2	TGTGCCAGCAGTTTATCGAGGGGGGGAAGAGGCTACACCTTC	CASSLSRGGRGYTF
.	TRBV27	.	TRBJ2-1	TGTGCCAGCTCTCATCCAGGGGATGAGCAGTTCTTC	CASSHPGDEQFF
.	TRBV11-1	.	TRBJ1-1	TGTGCCAGCAGCTGGAGGACCGGGCCCACTGAAGCTTTCTTT	CASSWRTGPTEAFF
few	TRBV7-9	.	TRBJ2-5	TGTGCCAGCAGCCCCTCCCCGCAGGGGCAAGAGACCCAGTACTTC	CASSPSPQGQETQYF
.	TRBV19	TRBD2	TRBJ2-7	TGTGCCAGTAGCCCACTAGCGGGATCCTACGAGCAGTACTTC	CASSPLAGSYEQYF
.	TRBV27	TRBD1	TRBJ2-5	TGTGCCAGCAGTTTACTAGGGACAGGCGGTGAGACCCAGTACTTC	CASSLLGTGGETQYF
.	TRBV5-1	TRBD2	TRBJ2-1	TGCGCCAGCACGGCTCTAGCGGGGGGGGTTGGCGATGAGCAGTTCTTC	CASTALAGGVGDEQFF
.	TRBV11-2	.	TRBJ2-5	TGTGCCAGCAGCCCCAGTGGGGGCCAGGAGACCCAGTACTTC	CASSPSGGQETQYF
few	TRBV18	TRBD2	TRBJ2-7	TGTGCCAGCTCACCGGGGAAGGGTATTAGCGGGAGACCCTACTTC	CASSPGKGISGRPYF
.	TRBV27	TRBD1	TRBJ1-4	TGTGCCAGCAGTTCACAGGGGGCGCTTGCAACTAATGAAAAACTGTTTTTT	CASSSQGALATNEKLFF
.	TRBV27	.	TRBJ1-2	TGTGCCAGCTATAGACAGGACTATGGCTACACCTTC	CASYRQDYGYTF